The entry below describes one T cell receptor beta chain. This table comes from immunoSEQ multiplex PCR, and its TCRdb copy is limited to in-frame clones, with some not included. The sample records about 43,000 clones, approximately 91% being singletons. These data come from a study of T cell changes during pregnancy in multiple sclerosis. Trimming removed 6 bases from V and 5 bases from J; junction bases left unmatched: 4. CDR3 length equals 13 residues. Per germline, CDR1 MNHEY and CDR2 SVGAGI. J is TRBJ1-2 and V is TRBV6-5; 9 bases are a match to TRBD1. Sequencing used PBMCs (not recorded whether the cells were cultured). The TCR sequence derives from a female donor with multiple sclerosis, enrolled in a pregnancy study. The CDR3 sequence is CASSRGQGYGYTF. In nucleotides, the CDR3 is TGTGCCAGCAGCCGGGGACAGGGATATGGCTACACCTTC.